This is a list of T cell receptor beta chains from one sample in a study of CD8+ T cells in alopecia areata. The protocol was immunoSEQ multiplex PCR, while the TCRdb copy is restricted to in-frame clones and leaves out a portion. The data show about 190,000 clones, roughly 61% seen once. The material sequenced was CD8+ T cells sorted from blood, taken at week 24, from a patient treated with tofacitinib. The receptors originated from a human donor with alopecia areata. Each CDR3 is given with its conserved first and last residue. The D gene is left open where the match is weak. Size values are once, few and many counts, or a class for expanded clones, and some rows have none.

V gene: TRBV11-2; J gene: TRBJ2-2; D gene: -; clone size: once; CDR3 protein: CASSSESGELFF; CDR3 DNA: TGTGCCAGCAGCTCGGAGTCCGGGGAGCTGTTTTTT
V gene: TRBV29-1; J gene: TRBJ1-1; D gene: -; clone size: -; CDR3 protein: CSVEDGNTEAFF; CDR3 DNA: TGCAGCGTAGAGGACGGGAACACTGAAGCTTTCTTT
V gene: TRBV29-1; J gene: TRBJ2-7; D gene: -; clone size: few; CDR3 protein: CSATDSYEQYF; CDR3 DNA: TGCAGCGCGACAGATTCCTACGAGCAGTACTTC
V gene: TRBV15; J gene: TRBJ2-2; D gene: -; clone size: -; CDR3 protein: CATSRPRFLGGELFF; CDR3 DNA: TGTGCCACCAGCAGACCCCGTTTCCTCGGTGGGGAGCTGTTTTTT
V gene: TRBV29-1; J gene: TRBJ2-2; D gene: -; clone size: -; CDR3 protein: CSVEQGIANTGELFF; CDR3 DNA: TGCAGCGTTGAACAGGGAATCGCGAACACCGGGGAGCTGTTTTTT
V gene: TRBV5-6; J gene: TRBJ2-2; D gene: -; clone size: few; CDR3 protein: CASSLVATGELFF; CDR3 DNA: TGTGCCAGCAGCTTGGTGGCCACCGGGGAGCTGTTTTTT
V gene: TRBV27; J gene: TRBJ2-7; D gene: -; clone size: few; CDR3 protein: CASSLGQSYEQYF; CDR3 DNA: TGTGCCAGCAGTCTCGGACAGTCCTACGAGCAGTACTTC
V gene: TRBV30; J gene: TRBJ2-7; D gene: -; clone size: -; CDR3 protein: CAWSVRYEQYF; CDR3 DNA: TGTGCCTGGAGCGTACGGTACGAGCAGTACTTC
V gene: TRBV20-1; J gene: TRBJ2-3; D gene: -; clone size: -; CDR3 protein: CSATGDTQYF; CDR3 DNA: TGCAGTGCTACCGGAGATACGCAGTATTTT
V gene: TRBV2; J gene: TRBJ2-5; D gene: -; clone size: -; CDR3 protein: CATATEYQETQYF; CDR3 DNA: TGTGCCACGGCGACAGAGTACCAAGAGACCCAGTACTTC
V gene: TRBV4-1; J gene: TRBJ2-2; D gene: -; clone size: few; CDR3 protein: CASSQDEGYGELFF; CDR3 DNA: TGCGCCAGCAGCCAAGACGAGGGTTACGGGGAGCTGTTTTTT
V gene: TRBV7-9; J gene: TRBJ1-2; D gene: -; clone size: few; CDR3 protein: CASSKDSGGYTF; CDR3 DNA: TGTGCCAGCAGCAAAGACAGCGGGGGCTACACCTTC
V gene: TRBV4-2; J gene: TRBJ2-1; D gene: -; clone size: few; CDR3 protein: CASSQDLGIGNEQFF; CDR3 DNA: TGTGCCAGCAGCCAAGATCTAGGGATTGGCAATGAGCAGTTCTTC
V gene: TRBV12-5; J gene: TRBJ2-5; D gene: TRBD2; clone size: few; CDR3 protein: CASGLVRGGLEVTQYF; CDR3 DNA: TGTGCTAGTGGTTTGGTACGGGGGGGCCTCGAGGTGACCCAGTACTTC
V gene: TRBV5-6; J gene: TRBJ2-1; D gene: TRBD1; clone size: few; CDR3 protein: CASSLARQGPFF; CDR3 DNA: TGTGCCAGCAGCTTGGCCCGACAGGGACCGTTCTTC
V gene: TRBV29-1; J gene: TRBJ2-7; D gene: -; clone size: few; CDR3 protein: CSVEDGSPLYEQYF; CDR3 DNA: TGCAGCGTTGAGGACGGGAGCCCTTTGTACGAGCAGTACTTC
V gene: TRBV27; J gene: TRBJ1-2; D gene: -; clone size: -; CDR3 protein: CASSLEGYGYTF; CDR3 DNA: TGTGCCAGCAGTTTAGAGGGATATGGCTACACCTTC
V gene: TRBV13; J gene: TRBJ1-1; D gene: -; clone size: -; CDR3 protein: CASRFRGDTEAFF; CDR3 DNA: TGTGCCAGCAGATTCAGAGGGGATACTGAAGCTTTCTTT
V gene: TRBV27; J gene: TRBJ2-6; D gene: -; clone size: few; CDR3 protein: CASSLSSGSGANVLTF; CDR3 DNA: TGTGCCAGCAGTTTATCGTCAGGGTCTGGGGCCAACGTCCTGACTTTC
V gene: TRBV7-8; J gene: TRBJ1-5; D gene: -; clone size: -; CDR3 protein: CASSPAGGQPQHF; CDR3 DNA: TGTGCCAGCAGCCCCGCGGGGGGGCAGCCCCAGCATTTT
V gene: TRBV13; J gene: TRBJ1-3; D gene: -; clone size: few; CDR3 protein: CASSSRGNASGNTIYF; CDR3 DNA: TGTGCCAGCAGCTCCCGGGGGAACGCCTCTGGAAACACCATATATTTT
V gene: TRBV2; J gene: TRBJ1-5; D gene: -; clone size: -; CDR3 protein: CASSEWRQKNQPQHF; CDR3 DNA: TGTGCCAGCAGTGAATGGAGACAGAAGAATCAGCCCCAGCATTTT
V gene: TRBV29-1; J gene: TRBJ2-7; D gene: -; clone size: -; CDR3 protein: CSVEGGATYEQYF; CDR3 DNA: TGCAGCGTTGAGGGGGGCGCGACGTACGAGCAGTACTTC
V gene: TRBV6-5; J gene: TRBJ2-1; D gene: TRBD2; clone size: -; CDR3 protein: CASSTTSGNYNEQFF; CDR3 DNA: TGTGCCAGCAGCACAACTAGCGGTAACTACAATGAGCAGTTCTTC
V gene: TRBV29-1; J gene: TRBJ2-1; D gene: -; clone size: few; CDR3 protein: CSVYNGEQFF; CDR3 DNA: TGCAGCGTGTATAACGGTGAGCAGTTCTTC
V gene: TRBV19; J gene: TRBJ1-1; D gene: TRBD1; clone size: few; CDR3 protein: CATRQGWTEAFF; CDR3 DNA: TGTGCCACCCGACAGGGATGGACTGAAGCTTTCTTT
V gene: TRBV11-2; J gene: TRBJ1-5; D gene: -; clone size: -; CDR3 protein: CASTVGGWVLNQPQHF; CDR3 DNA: TGTGCCAGCACCGTAGGGGGGTGGGTCCTTAATCAGCCCCAGCATTTT
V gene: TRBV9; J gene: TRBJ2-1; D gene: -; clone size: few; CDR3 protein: CASSPPVGLSEEQFF; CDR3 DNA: TGTGCCAGCAGCCCCCCAGTGGGGCTGTCCGAGGAGCAGTTCTTC
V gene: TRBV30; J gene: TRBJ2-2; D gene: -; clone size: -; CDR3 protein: CASLLTENTGELFF; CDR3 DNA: TGTGCCTCTCTCCTGACAGAGAACACCGGGGAGCTGTTTTTT
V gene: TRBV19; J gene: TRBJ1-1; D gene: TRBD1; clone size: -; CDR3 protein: CASRLTGTGKNTEAFF; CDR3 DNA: TGTGCCAGTAGACTCACCGGGACAGGGAAGAACACTGAAGCTTTCTTT
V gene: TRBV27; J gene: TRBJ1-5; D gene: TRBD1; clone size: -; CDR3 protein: CASTPGTGVNQPQHF; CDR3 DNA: TGTGCCAGCACCCCCGGGACAGGGGTTAATCAGCCCCAGCATTTT
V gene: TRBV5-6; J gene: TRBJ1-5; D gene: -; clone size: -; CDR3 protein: CASSLAWGNQPQHF; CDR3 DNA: TGTGCCAGCAGCTTGGCCTGGGGCAATCAGCCCCAGCATTTT
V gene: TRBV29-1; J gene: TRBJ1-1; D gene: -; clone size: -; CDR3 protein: CSVPTGRNTEAFF; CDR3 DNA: TGCAGCGTGCCGACAGGACGGAACACTGAAGCTTTCTTT
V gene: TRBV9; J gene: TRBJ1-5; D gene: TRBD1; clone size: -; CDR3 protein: CASSVDTGGGQPQHF; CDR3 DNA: TGTGCCAGCAGCGTTGACACAGGGGGAGGTCAGCCCCAGCATTTT
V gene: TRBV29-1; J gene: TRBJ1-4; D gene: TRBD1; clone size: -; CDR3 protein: CSVDAGQGNEKLFF; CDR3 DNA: TGCAGCGTTGATGCTGGACAGGGGAATGAAAAACTGTTTTTT
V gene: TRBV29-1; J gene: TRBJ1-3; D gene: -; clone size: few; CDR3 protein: CSVEDRGNTIYF; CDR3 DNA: TGCAGCGTTGAAGATAGGGGAAACACCATATATTTT
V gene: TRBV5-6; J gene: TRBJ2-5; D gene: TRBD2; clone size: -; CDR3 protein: CASSAGGAETQYF; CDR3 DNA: TGTGCCAGCAGTGCGGGGGGGGCTGAGACCCAGTACTTC
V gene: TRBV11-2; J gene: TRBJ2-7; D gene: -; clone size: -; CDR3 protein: CASSSSGARSYEQYF; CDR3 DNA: TGTGCCAGCAGCTCATCTGGGGCCAGGTCCTACGAGCAGTACTTC
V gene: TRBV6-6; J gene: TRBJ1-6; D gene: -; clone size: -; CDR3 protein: CASSYSSGSPLHF; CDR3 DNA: TGTGCCAGCAGTTACTCCTCGGGTTCACCCCTCCACTTT
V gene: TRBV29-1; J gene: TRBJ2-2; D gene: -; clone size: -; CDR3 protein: CSVEDRRDLYTGELFF; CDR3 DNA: TGCAGCGTTGAAGATCGGAGGGACTTGTACACCGGGGAGCTGTTTTTT
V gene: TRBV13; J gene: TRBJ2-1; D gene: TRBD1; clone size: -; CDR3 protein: CASSLGTGGRNEQFF; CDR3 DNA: TGTGCCAGCAGCTTGGGTACAGGGGGCAGGAATGAGCAGTTCTTC
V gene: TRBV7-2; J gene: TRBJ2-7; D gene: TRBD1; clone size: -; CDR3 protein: CASSAHRGQEAYEQYF; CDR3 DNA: TGTGCCAGCAGCGCCCACAGGGGTCAAGAGGCCTACGAGCAGTACTTC
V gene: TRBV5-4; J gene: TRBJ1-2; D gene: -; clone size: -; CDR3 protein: CASSLVAGYHYF; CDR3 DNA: TGTGCCAGCAGCTTGGTGGCAGGGTACCACTACTTC
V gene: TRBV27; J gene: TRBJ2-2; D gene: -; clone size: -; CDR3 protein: CASSLSIGELFF; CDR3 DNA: TGTGCCAGCAGTTTATCGATCGGGGAGCTGTTTTTT
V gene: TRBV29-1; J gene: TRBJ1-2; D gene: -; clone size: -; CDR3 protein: CSVPEGVDYGYTF; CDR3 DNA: TGCAGCGTCCCGGAGGGCGTTGACTATGGCTACACCTTC
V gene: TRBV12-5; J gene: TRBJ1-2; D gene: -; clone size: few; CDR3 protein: CASGPLPDGRNYGYTF; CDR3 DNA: TGTGCTAGTGGACCCCTCCCGGACGGACGAAACTATGGCTACACCTTC
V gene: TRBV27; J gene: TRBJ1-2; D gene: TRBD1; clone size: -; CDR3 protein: CASSPGTDGYTF; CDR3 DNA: TGTGCCAGCAGTCCCGGGACAGATGGCTACACCTTC
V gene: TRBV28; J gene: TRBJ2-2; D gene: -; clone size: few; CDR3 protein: CASSLLQGPAGELFF; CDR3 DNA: TGTGCCAGCAGTTTACTCCAGGGACCGGCCGGGGAGCTGTTTTTT
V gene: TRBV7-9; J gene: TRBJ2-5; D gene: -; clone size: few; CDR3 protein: CASSARTPETQYF; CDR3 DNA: TGTGCCAGCAGCGCCAGGACCCCCGAGACCCAGTACTTC